One sample yielded the 32 T cell receptor beta chains listed below, sequenced in a study of graft-versus-host responses after intestinal transplantation. No antigens are known for them. TCRdb's table, derived via immunoSEQ multiplex PCR, lists solely in-frame clones and lacks some. In the table there are some 110,000 clones, approximately 93% of which are singletons. The sample was unstimulated CD8+ T cells sorted from spleen or lymph node cells, taken before transplant. Every receptor here comes from a human donor who was the organ donor for an intestinal transplant.

The rearrangement links TRBV15 to TRBJ2-2, with D unresolved. The germline CDR1 and CDR2 sequences are LNHNV and YYDKDF (reference sequence). The CDR3 length is 13 residues. Trimming pared 2 bases from V and 1 base from J, leaving 2 bases between. In DNA form, the CDR3 reads TGTGCCACCAGCAGAAAGAACACCGGGGAGCTGTTTTTT. Its translation is CATSRKNTGELFF.

This clone was seen just once. This chain links TRBV4-1 with TRBJ2-3, with D perhaps TRBD1 (5 bases). Between the trimmed V and J ends, which lost 0 bases and 2 bases, there was a span of 12 bases. Germline CDR1 MGHRA, CDR2 YSYEKL. The length of the CDR3 is 16 residues. This chain's CDR3 is CASSQELAGYTDTQYF. The CDR3 DNA is TGCGCCAGCAGCCAAGAGCTGGCAGGGTACACAGATACGCAGTATTTT.

The gene calls are TRBV14 and TRBJ2-3; the match to TRBD2 covers 8 bases. The CDR3 length is 16 residues. V dropped 4 bases and J dropped 1; count of bases not matched to a gene: 7. Germline values: CDR1 SGHDN, CDR2 FVKESK. The CDR3 spells CASSLIAGTGTDTQYF. DNA of the CDR3: TGTGCCAGCAGCCTAATAGCGGGGACCGGCACAGATACGCAGTATTTT.

J is TRBJ1-5 and V is TRBV28, with D tentatively TRBD1 (5 bases). The germline CDR1 and CDR2 sequences are MDHEN and SYDVKM. The CDR3 is 16 amino acids. V was pared by 7 bases and J by 3 bases, with 19 bases between. The CDR3 DNA follows: TGTGCCAGCATCGCGGCGGGTGGCAGGGTCAATCAGCCCCAGCATTTT. This gives the protein CASIAAGGRVNQPQHF.

The J gene is TRBJ2-2, the V gene TRBV9, with 13 bases aligning to TRBD2. This CDR3 has 16 residues. Germline values: CDR1 SGDLS, CDR2 YYNGEE. J was trimmed by 8 bases and V by 3 bases; bases with no gene match: 7. CDR3 in amino acids: CASSAQETSGRGELFF. For the CDR3, the DNA is TGTGCCAGCAGCGCCCAGGAGACTAGCGGGAGGGGGGAGCTGTTTTTT.

The chain recombines TRBV5-6 with TRBJ1-1, with no clear D. The germline CDR1 and CDR2 sequences are SGHDT and YYEEEE. V lost 2 bases and J 4 bases, leaving 9 bases between the germline ends. The CDR3 runs 13 residues. CDR3 nucleotides: TGTGCCAGCAGCTTAGGTAGCAGCACTGAAGCTTTCTTT. This gives the protein CASSLGSSTEAFF. The full variable domain, completed using reference TRBV5-6 and TRBJ1-1, is DAGVTQSPTHLIKTRGQQVTLRCSPKSGHDTVSWYQQALGQGPQFIFQYYEEEERQRGNFPDRFSGHQFPNYSSELNVNALLLGDSALYLCASSLGSSTEAFFGQGTRLTVV.

The rearrangement links TRBV4-1 to TRBJ2-1; the D gene is possibly TRBD1 (6 bases). CDR1 and CDR2 from the germline V gene are MGHRA and YSYEKL. V was pared by 1 base and J by 5 bases, with 18 bases between. The CDR3 contains 17 residues. As DNA, the CDR3 is TGCGCCAGCAGCCAAGGTTCTGGATGGGGGCTAGACAATGAGCAGTTCTTC. Amino acid sequence: CASSQGSGWGLDNEQFF.

The chain joins TRBV4-2 to TRBJ2-1, with 7 bases that match TRBD1. The V and J ends lost 1 base and 3 bases, in that order; junction bases with no gene match: 6. Germline V gene data show CDR1 as LGHNA and CDR2 as YNFKEQ. This CDR3 contains 16 residues. The CDR3 nucleotides are TGTGCCAGCAGCCAAGCCTACGGGACAGTCTACAATGAGCAGTTCTTC. It translates to CASSQAYGTVYNEQFF.

This chain joins TRBV4-1 and TRBJ2-7; 14 bases fit TRBD2. In germline, CDR1 is MGHRA, CDR2 YSYEKL. J gave up 0 bases and V 4 bases, and 5 bases lay outside the gene matches. This CDR3 has 17 residues. In DNA, the CDR3 is TGCGCCAGCAGCCCCCGACTAGCGGGAGGGTTCTCCTACGAGCAGTACTTC. It yields the protein CASSPRLAGGFSYEQYF.

The chain links TRBV27 to TRBJ1-5, with D hard to call. The CDR3 sequence is 15 residues long. Germline loops: CDR1 MNHEY, CDR2 SMNVEV (reference sequence). V was shortened by 5 bases and J by 2 bases, with 13 bases between the two germline ends. CDR3 residues: CASSPTVSGNQPQHF. CDR3 nucleotide sequence: TGTGCCAGCAGTCCCACGGTGAGCGGCAATCAGCCCCAGCATTTT.

V gene TRBV4-1 combines with J gene TRBJ1-2, with 8 bases lining up with TRBD1. CDR3 length: 15 residues. Trimming at V came to 4 bases and at J to 8 bases, leaving 12 bases not matched to a gene. The germline gives CDR1 MGHRA, CDR2 YSYEKL. DNA of the CDR3: TGCGCCAGCAGCCTTACGGACAGGGCGGGGGGGGGCTACACCTTC. Translated: CASSLTDRAGGGYTF.

The V gene is TRBV19, the J gene TRBJ2-1, with D perhaps TRBD1 (6 bases). Trimming cost V 0 bases and J 1 base, with 7 bases left between them. The germline CDR1 and CDR2 sequences are LNHDA and SQIVND (reference sequence). This CDR3 spans 15 amino acids. CDR3 sequence: CASSIDRGSYNEQFF. Written as DNA, the CDR3 is TGTGCCAGTAGTATAGACAGGGGATCCTACAATGAGCAGTTCTTC.

The chain employs TRBV6-4 and TRBJ2-1; 10 bases are shared with TRBD2. CDR3 length: 15 residues. Trimming at V came to 2 bases and at J to 5 bases, leaving 3 bases not matched to a gene. The V gene's germline CDR1 is MRHNA and CDR2 SNTAGT. CDR3 residues: CASSDRLAGDNEQFF. The CDR3 DNA is TGTGCCAGCAGTGACAGGCTAGCGGGAGACAATGAGCAGTTCTTC.

The chain joins TRBV4-3 to TRBJ1-2, with 7 positions matching TRBD1. The CDR3 totals 17 residues. Germline-derived CDR1 and CDR2 are LGHNA and YSLEER. V lost 4 bases, J lost 2 bases, and 13 bases stayed unmatched. The CDR3 here is CASSLFSRRGRNYGYTF. In DNA form, the CDR3 reads TGCGCCAGCAGCCTATTCTCCAGGAGGGGGCGAAACTATGGCTACACCTTC.

The V call is TRBV12-5, the J call TRBJ2-3, with D perhaps TRBD1 (6 bases). There are 18 residues in the CDR3. Germline V gene sequence: CDR1 LGHNT, CDR2 FRNRAP. CDR3 nucleotides: TGTGCCATTGGAAGGATCCTTAAGACGGGACACTTCACAGATACGCAGTATTTT. Its protein product is CAIGRILKTGHFTDTQYF.

The V call is TRBV4-2, the J call TRBJ2-7, with D hard to call. Deletions cut 1 base from V and 2 bases from J, with 6 bases between. Germline V gene data show CDR1 as LGHNA and CDR2 as YNFKEQ. CDR3 length equals 13 residues. The CDR3 protein is CASSQGPAYEQYF. In DNA form, the CDR3 reads TGTGCCAGCAGCCAAGGGCCGGCCTACGAGCAGTACTTC.

Only one count was recorded for this clone. The rearrangement uses TRBV6-5 and TRBJ2-7; D gene unclear. V was cut by 5 bases and J by 3 bases, with 11 bases left in between. The germline CDR1 and CDR2 sequences are MNHEY and SVGAGI. The CDR3 has 13 amino acids. CDR3: CASSDPRYYEQYF. The CDR3 DNA reads TGTGCCAGCAGTGATCCTAGGTACTACGAGCAGTACTTC.

The rearrangement uses TRBV19 and TRBJ2-7, with 9 bases matching TRBD2. The CDR3 consists of 14 residues. Germline assignment: CDR1 LNHDA and CDR2 SQIVND (reference sequence). V lost 5 bases, J lost 2 bases, and 4 bases stayed unmatched. In nucleotides, the CDR3 is TGTGCCAGTAGTCCGAGCGGGGGGACCTACGAGCAGTACTTC. Amino acid sequence: CASSPSGGTYEQYF.

The rearrangement links TRBV6-6 to TRBJ2-3; possible D gene TRBD2, 5 bases. CDR1 and CDR2 (germline): MNHNY, SVGAGI (reference sequence). There are 14 residues in the CDR3. V lost 4 bases, J lost 2 bases, and 10 bases lay in between. CDR3 protein: CASSSLAPTDTQYF. Here the CDR3 DNA reads TGTGCCAGCAGTTCGCTAGCCCCCACAGATACGCAGTATTTT.

V usage is TRBV29-1 and J usage is TRBJ2-1, with D possibly being TRBD2 (6 bases). This CDR3 spans 11 amino acids. Looked up from germline, CDR1 is SQVTM and CDR2 is ANQGSEA. DNA of the CDR3: TGCTTGGGACTTTCTTACAATGAGCAGTTCTTC. Translated: CLGLSYNEQFF.

V usage is TRBV6-5 and J usage is TRBJ2-1, with TRBD2 matching over 7 bases. The V and J ends lost 5 bases and 3 bases, in that order; junction bases with no gene match: 7. CDR3 length: 15 residues. In germline, CDR1 is MNHEY, CDR2 SVGAGI. The chain's CDR3 is CASSALAGIYNEQFF. The CDR3 DNA reads as TGTGCCAGCAGTGCTTTAGCGGGTATCTACAATGAGCAGTTCTTC.

The chain couples TRBV7-8 to TRBJ2-1; possible D gene TRBD1, 6 bases. Germline V gene sequence: CDR1 SGHVS, CDR2 FQNEAQ. This CDR3 comprises 14 residues. V gave up 3 bases and J gave up 0 bases, with 6 bases separating them. The CDR3 loop reads CASSLTGSYNEQFF. Written as DNA, the CDR3 is TGTGCCAGCAGCTTGACAGGCTCCTACAATGAGCAGTTCTTC. Full variable domain (missing parts from reference TRBV7-8 and TRBJ2-1): GAGVSQSPRYKVAKRGQDVALRCDPISGHVSLFWYQQALGQGPEFLTYFQNEAQLDKSGLPSDRFFAERPEGSVSTLKIQRTQQEDSAVYLCASSLTGSYNEQFFGPGTRLTVL.

The J gene is TRBJ2-7, the V gene TRBV5-1; TRBD2 might be the D (6 bases). Germline V lookup: CDR1 SGHRS, CDR2 YFSETQ. The CDR3 is 12 residues long. The germline V and J ends were trimmed by 0 bases and 6 bases, with 7 bases remaining between them. CDR3 in amino acids: CASSLVEGEQYF. The CDR3 DNA follows: TGCGCCAGCAGCTTGGTGGAGGGCGAGCAGTACTTC.

This chain links TRBV4-2 with TRBJ2-1; D call uncertain. Trimming took off 0 bases at V and 6 bases at J, with 12 bases between the two ends. CDR3 length: 15 amino acids. Germline values: CDR1 LGHNA, CDR2 YNFKEQ. As DNA, the CDR3 is TGTGCCAGCAGCCAAGATCCCGCAACATTCAATGAGCAGTTCTTC. The encoded protein is CASSQDPATFNEQFF.

This chain uses TRBV5-1 with TRBJ2-7; the D is unclear. The CDR3 covers 14 residues. Trimming took 1 base from V and 4 from J, leaving 12 bases between them. Germline assignment: CDR1 SGHRS and CDR2 YFSETQ. The CDR3 loop reads CASSLFGPPYEQYF. The CDR3 region has the DNA TGCGCCAGCAGCTTGTTTGGTCCCCCTTACGAGCAGTACTTC.

The CDR3 sequence is CASMGGQREGQVDEQFF. In DNA, the CDR3 is TGTGCCAGCATGGGAGGACAGCGGGAGGGGCAAGTCGATGAGCAGTTCTTC. The rearrangement uses TRBV2 and TRBJ2-1; 10 nucleotides agree with TRBD2. Germline trimming cut 7 bases from V and 8 bases from J; bases unmatched to any gene: 17. Germline values: CDR1 SNHLY, CDR2 FYNNEI. This CDR3 has 17 residues.

The chain employs TRBV13 and TRBJ1-4; D is undetermined. The CDR3 consists of 14 residues. V was shortened by 5 bases and J by 3 bases, with 10 bases between the two germline ends. Germline CDR1 reads PRHDT; CDR2 reads FYEKMQ (reference sequence). This CDR3 is CASSIRQANEKLFF. In DNA, the CDR3 is TGTGCCAGCAGCATTCGCCAGGCTAATGAAAAACTGTTTTTT.

This clone was counted once. The rearrangement links TRBV7-9 to TRBJ1-5; TRBD1 is a possible D gene (6 bases). Germline V CDR1 and CDR2: SEHNR, FQNEAQ (reference sequence). V shed 3 bases and J shed 4 bases, with 13 bases lying between them. CDR3 length: 15 residues. CDR3 in DNA: TGTGCCAGCAGCTTGGGGGGGCAGTTAAATCAGCCCCAGCATTTT. It codes for CASSLGGQLNQPQHF. The full variable domain, completed using reference TRBV7-9 and TRBJ1-5, is DTGVSQNPRHKITKRGQNVTFRCDPISEHNRLYWYRQTLGQGPEFLTYFQNEAQLEKSRLLSDRFSAERPKGSFSTLEIQRTEQGDSAMYLCASSLGGQLNQPQHFGDGTRLSIL.

The CDR3 region has the DNA TGTGCCAGCAGCCCGCATGTTTCCGGGAGGGCCATCGATGAGCAGTTCTTC. Amino acid sequence: CASSPHVSGRAIDEQFF. The gene calls are TRBV9 and TRBJ2-1; 8 bases are a match to TRBD2. After removal of 4 bases from V and 8 bases from J, the junction contained 17 bases not matched to a gene. This CDR3 region has 17 residues. From germline, CDR1 is SGDLS and CDR2 YYNGEE.

The rearrangement joins TRBV27 to TRBJ2-1; 11 bases align to TRBD2. This CDR3 has 15 residues. Trimming cost V 5 bases and J 4 bases; bases outside gene matches: 4. Germline V lookup: CDR1 MNHEY, CDR2 SMNVEV (reference sequence). Here the CDR3 DNA reads TGTGCCAGCAGTGCGGGACTAGCGGCTTACAATGAGCAGTTCTTC. Its protein is CASSAGLAAYNEQFF.

This chain joins TRBV7-6 and TRBJ2-7; 7 bases map to TRBD1. This CDR3 is built from 15 residues. Germline CDR1 SGHVS, CDR2 FNYEAQ. V lost 1 base, J lost 1 base, and 4 bases stayed unmatched. CDR3 protein: CASSLGGTASYEQYF. CDR3 nucleotides: TGTGCCAGCAGCTTAGGAGGGACAGCTTCCTACGAGCAGTACTTC.

This chain connects TRBV13 to TRBJ2-1, with TRBD2 matching 9 bases. Losses at the gene ends were 5 bases for V and 8 bases for J; bases not matched to a gene: 10. The CDR3 runs to 15 residues. Per the germline V gene, CDR1 is PRHDT and CDR2 is FYEKMQ (reference sequence). DNA of the CDR3: TGTGCCAGCAGCCCATGGGGGAGCGGGAGGCATGAGCAGTTCTTC. It yields the protein CASSPWGSGRHEQFF.